This entry concerns a single TCR beta chain. The data are from a study of blood T cell repertoires in COVID-19. Study information: COVID-19 samples from acute and convalescent phases originated in the United States, Italy and Spain. T cells, B-cell-depleted T cells, or PBMCs provided the cDNA or gDNA that served as material.

Germline CDR1 is MNHEY and CDR2 is SVGEGT. This CDR3 comprises 14 residues. The V gene end was trimmed by 4 bases and the J gene end by 4 bases; junction bases not matched to a gene: 3. As handled by the study authors: Cell counts per sample came from amplifying reference gene primers. Profiled with immunoSEQ multiplex PCR; TCRdb holds only in-frame clones, not every one. V, J and clone size derive from that table, while D and trimming were established from the DNA sequence. Among fewer than 130,000 clones, approximately 69% were seen once, and the ten largest hold approximately 5.9%. The TCR originated in a man older than 75 with acute or convalescent COVID-19. This rearrangement joins TRBV6-2 or TRBV6-3 to TRBJ2-3; the match to TRBD2 covers 9 bases. Sequenced input: peripheral blood. The CDR3, as DNA: TGTGCCAGCAGTTTTAGCGGGAGCGCAGATACGCAGTATTTT. Its translation: CASSFSGSADTQYF.